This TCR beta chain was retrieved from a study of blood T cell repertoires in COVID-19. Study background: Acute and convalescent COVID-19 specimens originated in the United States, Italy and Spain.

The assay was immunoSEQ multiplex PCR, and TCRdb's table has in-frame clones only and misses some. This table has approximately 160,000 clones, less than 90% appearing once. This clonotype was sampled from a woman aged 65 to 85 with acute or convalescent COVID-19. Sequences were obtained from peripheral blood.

This CDR3 reads CASSFVGTVYNEQFF. The CDR3 DNA sequence: TGTGCCAGCAGCTTCGTAGGTACAGTCTACAATGAGCAGTTCTTC. V and J are TRBV5-4 and TRBJ2-1; D ambiguous. Germline loops: CDR1 SGHNT, CDR2 YYREEE (reference sequence). V shed 2 bases and J shed 3 bases, with 12 bases lying between them. The CDR3 consists of 15 residues.